This TCR beta chain was recovered during a study of blood T cell repertoires in COVID-19. Across the study: Both acute and convalescent COVID-19 samples were obtained from the United States, Italy and Spain.

Enrolled through a virtual design, the participants were between roughly 18 and 95 years of age and came from approximately 25 US areas. Germline CDR1 reads LGHDT; CDR2 reads YNNKEL (reference sequence). V gave up 1 base and J gave up 5 bases, with 17 bases separating them. The CDR3 is 16 residues long. Authors' processing steps: Counts of nucleated cells, estimated from reference gene primer amplification, were obtained. The protocol was immunoSEQ multiplex PCR, while the TCRdb copy is restricted to in-frame clones and leaves out a portion. V, J and clone size derive from that table, while D and trimming were established from the DNA sequence. The sample lists under 250,000 clones, 65% to 90% occurring once.

The sequence was collected from a woman aged 50 to 65 with acute COVID-19. The chain recombines TRBV3-1 (or the pseudogene TRBV3-2) with TRBJ1-2; D remains ambiguous. Material: PBMCs or T cells enriched from blood (not recorded which). The CDR3 here is CASSQGSATRDYGYTF. The CDR3 bases are TGTGCCAGCAGCCAAGGATCAGCGACACGGGATTATGGCTACACCTTC.